A selection of T cell receptor beta chains follows, all from one sample in a study of blood T cell repertoires in COVID-19. Only in-frame clones appear in the TCRdb table, and some are missing; sequencing was by immunoSEQ multiplex PCR. Here the sample spans 180,000 or so clones, more than 80% being singletons. The specimen was peripheral blood. These receptors were obtained from a woman aged 40 to 55 with COVID-19, enrolled during active disease. CDR3s include the opening cysteine and the closing phenylalanine or tryptophan. The D gene is left open where the match is weak. Clone size is shown for a subset of rows, as once, few, many or a class of expanded clone.

V gene: TRBV14; D gene: TRBD2; clone size: once; J gene: TRBJ2-3; CDR3 protein: CASSQERPGLATDTQYF; CDR3 DNA: TGTGCCAGCAGCCAAGAGCGGCCAGGACTAGCGACAGATACGCAGTATTTT
V gene: TRBV2; D gene: TRBD1; clone size: .; J gene: TRBJ1-4; CDR3 protein: CASSEGDPGGFAGKLFF; CDR3 DNA: TGTGCCAGCAGTGAAGGGGATCCAGGGGGGTTTGCGGGAAAACTGTTTTTT
V gene: TRBV19; D gene: .; clone size: .; J gene: TRBJ2-2; CDR3 protein: CASNTAGIGELFF; CDR3 DNA: TGTGCCAGTAACACGGCGGGTATCGGGGAGCTGTTTTTT
V gene: TRBV2; D gene: TRBD1; clone size: .; J gene: TRBJ2-1; CDR3 protein: CASRGTGPYNEQFF; CDR3 DNA: TGTGCCAGCAGGGGGACAGGTCCCTACAATGAGCAGTTCTTC
V gene: TRBV27; D gene: TRBD2; clone size: .; J gene: TRBJ2-1; CDR3 protein: CASSLGGGAYEQFF; CDR3 DNA: TGTGCCAGCAGTTTAGGCGGGGGGGCTTATGAGCAGTTCTTC
V gene: TRBV30; D gene: .; clone size: .; J gene: TRBJ2-3; CDR3 protein: CAWRGVDTQYF; CDR3 DNA: TGTGCCTGGCGGGGAGTTGATACGCAGTATTTT
V gene: TRBV6-5; D gene: TRBD1; clone size: .; J gene: TRBJ2-7; CDR3 protein: CASTRQGADEQYF; CDR3 DNA: TGTGCCAGCACACGACAGGGGGCGGACGAGCAGTACTTC
V gene: TRBV30; D gene: TRBD2; clone size: .; J gene: TRBJ2-1; CDR3 protein: CAWSGLSGGLYNEQFF; CDR3 DNA: TGTGCCTGGAGCGGACTGAGCGGGGGGCTCTACAATGAGCAGTTCTTC
V gene: TRBV7-9; D gene: .; clone size: .; J gene: TRBJ2-3; CDR3 protein: CASSLGFRGMASTDTQYF; CDR3 DNA: TGTGCCAGCAGCTTAGGATTCCGAGGGATGGCGAGCACAGATACGCAGTATTTT
V gene: TRBV6-5; D gene: .; clone size: .; J gene: TRBJ1-4; CDR3 protein: CASSGTLGNEKLFF; CDR3 DNA: TGTGCCAGTAGCGGTACCCTTGGTAATGAAAAACTGTTTTTT
V gene: TRBV6-2/TRBV6-3; D gene: TRBD1; clone size: .; J gene: TRBJ2-5; CDR3 protein: CASSYSRQGETQYF; CDR3 DNA: TGTGCCAGCAGTTACAGTCGACAGGGAGAGACCCAGTACTTC
V gene: TRBV7-2; D gene: TRBD2; clone size: .; J gene: TRBJ2-1; CDR3 protein: CASSLVRAGRSEQFF; CDR3 DNA: TGTGCCAGCAGCTTAGTTCGAGCGGGGCGTTCGGAGCAGTTCTTC
V gene: TRBV6-4; D gene: .; clone size: many; J gene: TRBJ2-6; CDR3 protein: CASSDSYSGANVLTF; CDR3 DNA: TGTGCCAGCAGTGACAGCTACTCTGGGGCCAACGTCCTGACTTTC
V gene: TRBV30; D gene: .; clone size: .; J gene: TRBJ2-1; CDR3 protein: CAWSGQMGGQFF; CDR3 DNA: TGTGCCTGGAGTGGACAGATGGGTGGGCAGTTCTTC
V gene: TRBV18; D gene: TRBD1; clone size: .; J gene: TRBJ1-4; CDR3 protein: CASSPGQGTNEKLFF; CDR3 DNA: TGTGCCAGCTCACCGGGACAGGGAACTAATGAAAAACTGTTTTTT
V gene: TRBV28; D gene: .; clone size: few; J gene: TRBJ1-1; CDR3 protein: CASSFTAQNTEAFF; CDR3 DNA: TGTGCCAGCAGTTTTACTGCCCAGAACACTGAAGCTTTCTTT
V gene: TRBV4-2; D gene: TRBD2; clone size: .; J gene: TRBJ2-2; CDR3 protein: CASSQVGPGAGEGTGELFF; CDR3 DNA: TGTGCCAGCAGCCAAGTGGGGCCGGGAGCGGGAGAAGGTACCGGGGAGCTGTTTTTT
V gene: TRBV27; D gene: TRBD1; clone size: .; J gene: TRBJ2-1; CDR3 protein: CASNPRGQYNEQFF; CDR3 DNA: TGTGCCAGCAATCCCCGGGGACAGTACAATGAGCAGTTCTTC
V gene: TRBV21-1; D gene: .; clone size: .; J gene: TRBJ2-6; CDR3 protein: CASVRATSSGANVLTF; CDR3 DNA: TGTGCCAGCGTGAGAGCGACCTCCTCTGGGGCCAACGTCCTGACTTTC
V gene: TRBV27; D gene: .; clone size: .; J gene: TRBJ2-3; CDR3 protein: CASSFSSTDTQYF; CDR3 DNA: TGTGCCAGCAGTTTTTCGAGCACAGATACGCAGTATTTT
V gene: TRBV3-1/TRBV3-2; D gene: TRBD2; clone size: .; J gene: TRBJ2-1; CDR3 protein: CASSQTSGSHNEQFF; CDR3 DNA: TGTGCCAGCAGCCAAACTAGCGGGAGCCACAATGAGCAGTTCTTC
V gene: TRBV28; D gene: .; clone size: .; J gene: TRBJ1-5; CDR3 protein: CASSFSQPQHF; CDR3 DNA: TGTGCCAGCAGTTTTAGTCAGCCCCAGCATTTT
V gene: TRBV6-5; D gene: .; clone size: .; J gene: TRBJ2-7; CDR3 protein: CASSYRAGEQYF; CDR3 DNA: TGTGCCAGCAGTTACCGAGCGGGTGAGCAGTACTTC
V gene: TRBV5-4; D gene: .; clone size: few; J gene: TRBJ1-2; CDR3 protein: CASSLDIWSHGYTF; CDR3 DNA: TGTGCCAGCAGCTTGGATATCTGGAGCCATGGCTACACCTTC
V gene: TRBV6-1; D gene: .; clone size: many; J gene: TRBJ2-3; CDR3 protein: CASSEGAIGADTQYF; CDR3 DNA: TGTGCCAGCAGTGAAGGAGCGATAGGCGCAGATACGCAGTATTTT
V gene: TRBV3-1/TRBV3-2; D gene: TRBD1; clone size: many; J gene: TRBJ1-2; CDR3 protein: CASSAGTGGVYGYTF; CDR3 DNA: TGTGCCAGCAGCGCCGGGACAGGGGGCGTCTATGGCTACACCTTC
V gene: TRBV28; D gene: TRBD1; clone size: .; J gene: TRBJ1-5; CDR3 protein: CASSQTGRGNSNQPQHF; CDR3 DNA: TGTGCCAGCAGCCAGACAGGGCGTGGTAATAGCAATCAGCCCCAGCATTTT
V gene: TRBV11-2; D gene: .; clone size: .; J gene: TRBJ2-3; CDR3 protein: CASSFTSRDTQYF; CDR3 DNA: TGTGCCAGCAGCTTCACTAGCCGAGATACGCAGTATTTT
V gene: TRBV9; D gene: TRBD2; clone size: .; J gene: TRBJ2-3; CDR3 protein: CASSFTSGSTDTQYF; CDR3 DNA: TGTGCCAGCAGCTTCACTAGCGGTAGCACAGATACGCAGTATTTT
V gene: TRBV6-5; D gene: .; clone size: .; J gene: TRBJ2-7; CDR3 protein: CASTRPEGYEQYF; CDR3 DNA: TGTGCCAGCACCCGTCCCGAGGGCTACGAGCAGTACTTC
V gene: TRBV18; D gene: .; clone size: .; J gene: TRBJ1-5; CDR3 protein: CASSQAFNQPQHF; CDR3 DNA: TGTGCCAGCTCACAAGCCTTCAATCAGCCCCAGCATTTT
V gene: TRBV9; D gene: .; clone size: .; J gene: TRBJ1-6; CDR3 protein: CASSDWGPNSPLHF; CDR3 DNA: TGTGCCAGCAGCGACTGGGGCCCAAATTCACCCCTCCACTTT
V gene: TRBV19; D gene: TRBD2; clone size: once; J gene: TRBJ2-1; CDR3 protein: CASRGLAGGSYNEQFF; CDR3 DNA: TGTGCCAGTCGAGGACTAGCGGGAGGCTCCTACAATGAGCAGTTCTTC
V gene: TRBV10-3; D gene: .; clone size: .; J gene: TRBJ2-3; CDR3 protein: CAISEMDYTTNTQYF; CDR3 DNA: TGTGCCATCAGTGAGATGGACTACACCACCAATACGCAGTATTTT
V gene: TRBV2; D gene: .; clone size: .; J gene: TRBJ1-1; CDR3 protein: CASSERGGNTEAFF; CDR3 DNA: TGTGCCAGCAGTGAGCGGGGCGGGAACACTGAAGCTTTCTTT
V gene: TRBV27; D gene: .; clone size: .; J gene: TRBJ1-4; CDR3 protein: CASGWGDEKLFF; CDR3 DNA: TGTGCCAGCGGGTGGGGGGATGAAAAACTGTTTTTT
V gene: TRBV19; D gene: .; clone size: .; J gene: TRBJ2-7; CDR3 protein: CASSPAGVPFSYEQYF; CDR3 DNA: TGTGCCAGTAGTCCTGCGGGCGTCCCCTTCAGCTACGAGCAGTACTTC
V gene: TRBV7-2; D gene: .; clone size: .; J gene: TRBJ2-5; CDR3 protein: CASSLNRAETQYF; CDR3 DNA: TGTGCCAGCAGCTTAAACAGGGCTGAGACCCAGTACTTC
V gene: TRBV5-6; D gene: .; clone size: .; J gene: TRBJ1-1; CDR3 protein: CASTLGGGFTHTEAFF; CDR3 DNA: TGTGCCAGCACCCTGGGGGGGGGATTTACTCACACTGAAGCTTTCTTT
V gene: TRBV7-9; D gene: TRBD1; clone size: .; J gene: TRBJ2-7; CDR3 protein: CASSPRTGTYEQYF; CDR3 DNA: TGTGCCAGCAGCCCCCGGACAGGGACCTACGAGCAGTACTTC
V gene: TRBV9; D gene: .; clone size: few; J gene: TRBJ2-2; CDR3 protein: CASSVDRDLGELFF; CDR3 DNA: TGTGCCAGCAGCGTAGATCGGGACTTGGGGGAGCTGTTTTTT
V gene: TRBV10-3; D gene: .; clone size: .; J gene: TRBJ1-2; CDR3 protein: CAISEVPSGGYTF; CDR3 DNA: TGTGCCATCAGTGAGGTGCCCTCGGGGGGCTACACCTTC
V gene: TRBV28; D gene: .; clone size: .; J gene: TRBJ1-5; CDR3 protein: CASSFSNRNQPQHF; CDR3 DNA: TGTGCCAGCAGTTTTAGTAATCGCAATCAGCCCCAGCATTTT
V gene: TRBV5-1; D gene: .; clone size: .; J gene: TRBJ2-7; CDR3 protein: CASSIGTSSYEQYF; CDR3 DNA: TGCGCCAGCAGTATTGGGACAAGCTCCTACGAGCAGTACTTC
V gene: TRBV19; D gene: TRBD1; clone size: .; J gene: TRBJ2-2; CDR3 protein: CASRLGQGEWWSNTGELFF; CDR3 DNA: TGTGCCAGCCGCCTGGGACAGGGAGAATGGTGGTCGAACACCGGGGAGCTGTTTTTT
V gene: TRBV15; D gene: TRBD1; clone size: .; J gene: TRBJ1-1; CDR3 protein: CATSVRDRGNTEAFF; CDR3 DNA: TGTGCCACCAGCGTAAGGGACAGGGGTAACACTGAAGCTTTCTTT
V gene: TRBV19; D gene: TRBD1; clone size: .; J gene: TRBJ2-7; CDR3 protein: CASSAGQVRNEQYF; CDR3 DNA: TGTGCCAGTAGTGCAGGACAGGTGCGGAACGAGCAGTACTTC